This T cell receptor beta chain was sequenced in a study of radiation and T cells in renal cell carcinoma. The time point: baseline pretreatment blood. The treatment was: 15 Gy SBRT to primary tumor, nephrectomy 4 weeks later. TCRdb's table, derived via immunoSEQ multiplex PCR, lists solely in-frame clones and lacks some. The repertoire has about 150,000 clones, around 89% of them found once; the top ten carry 3.5% to 5%. This clone was counted a single time. The V end was cut by 6 bases, the J end by 6 bases, with 13 bases between. The CDR3 runs to 13 residues. Germline CDR1 LNHDA, CDR2 SQIVND (reference sequence).

Source: blood, taken from a patient whose treatment included radiotherapy and nephrectomy. This TCR came from a woman in her 70s with renal cell carcinoma. The chain joins TRBV19 to TRBJ2-3, with D possibly matching TRBD1 (6 bases). Written as DNA, the CDR3 is TGTGCCAGTAGCACACAGGGACGCGATACGCAGTATTTT. This translates into CASSTQGRDTQYF.